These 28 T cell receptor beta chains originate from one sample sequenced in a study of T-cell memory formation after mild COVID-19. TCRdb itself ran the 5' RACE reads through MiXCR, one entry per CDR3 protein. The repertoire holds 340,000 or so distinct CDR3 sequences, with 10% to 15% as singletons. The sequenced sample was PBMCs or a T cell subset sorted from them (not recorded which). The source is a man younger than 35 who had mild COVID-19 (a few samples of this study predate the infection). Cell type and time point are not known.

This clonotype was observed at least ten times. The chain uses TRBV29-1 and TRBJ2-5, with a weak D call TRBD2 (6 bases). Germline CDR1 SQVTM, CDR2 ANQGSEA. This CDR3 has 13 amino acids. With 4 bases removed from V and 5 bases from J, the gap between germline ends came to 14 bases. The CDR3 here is CSVVEGRVETQYF. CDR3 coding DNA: TGCAGCGTTGTGGAGGGTAGGGTCGAGACCCAGTACTTC.

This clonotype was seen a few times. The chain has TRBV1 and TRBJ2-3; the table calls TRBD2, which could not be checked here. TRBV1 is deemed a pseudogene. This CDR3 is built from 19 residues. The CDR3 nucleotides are TGCACCAGCAGCCTGGGGAGGCTAGCGGGGGGAATGAGCACAGATACGCAGTATTTT. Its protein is CTSSLGRLAGGMSTDTQYF.

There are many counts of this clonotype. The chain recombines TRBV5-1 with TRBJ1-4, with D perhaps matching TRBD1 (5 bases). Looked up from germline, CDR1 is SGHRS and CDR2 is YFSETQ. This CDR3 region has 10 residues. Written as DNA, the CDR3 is TGCGGCGGGGGAGAGGAAAAACTGTTTTTT. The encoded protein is CGGGEEKLFF.

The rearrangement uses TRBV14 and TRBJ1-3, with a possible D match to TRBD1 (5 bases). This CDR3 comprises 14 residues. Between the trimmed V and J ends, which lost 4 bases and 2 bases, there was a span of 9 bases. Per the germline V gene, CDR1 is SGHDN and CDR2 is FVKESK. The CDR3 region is CASSPGTAGNTIYF. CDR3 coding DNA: TGTGCCAGCAGCCCGGGGACCGCTGGAAACACCATATATTTT.

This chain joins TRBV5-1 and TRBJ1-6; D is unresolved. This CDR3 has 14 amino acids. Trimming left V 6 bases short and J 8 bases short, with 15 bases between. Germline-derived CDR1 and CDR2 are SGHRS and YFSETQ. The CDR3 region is CASTSGEDHSPLHF. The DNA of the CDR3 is TGCGCCAGCACATCCGGGGAGGACCATTCACCCCTCCACTTT.

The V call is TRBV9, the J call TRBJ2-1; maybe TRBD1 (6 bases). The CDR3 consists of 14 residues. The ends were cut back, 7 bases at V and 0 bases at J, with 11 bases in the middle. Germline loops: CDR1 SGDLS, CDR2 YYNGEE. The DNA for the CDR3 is TGTGCCAGCGAATCGACAGGCTCCTACAATGAGCAGTTCTTC. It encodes CASESTGSYNEQFF.

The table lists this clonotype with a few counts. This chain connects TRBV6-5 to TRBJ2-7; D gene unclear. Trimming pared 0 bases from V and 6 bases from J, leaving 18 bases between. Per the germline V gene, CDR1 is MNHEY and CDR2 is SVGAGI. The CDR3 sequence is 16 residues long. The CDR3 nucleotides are TGTGCCAGCAGTTACTCGGGTCTCGGACCGCTGGTCGAGCAGTACTTC. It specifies CASSYSGLGPLVEQYF.

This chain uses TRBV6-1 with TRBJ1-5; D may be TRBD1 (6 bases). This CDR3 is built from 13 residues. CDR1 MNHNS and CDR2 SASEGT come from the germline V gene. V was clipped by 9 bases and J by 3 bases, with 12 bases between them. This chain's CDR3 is CASSTGYNQPQHF. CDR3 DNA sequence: TGTGCCAGTTCGACAGGCTACAATCAGCCCCAGCATTTT.

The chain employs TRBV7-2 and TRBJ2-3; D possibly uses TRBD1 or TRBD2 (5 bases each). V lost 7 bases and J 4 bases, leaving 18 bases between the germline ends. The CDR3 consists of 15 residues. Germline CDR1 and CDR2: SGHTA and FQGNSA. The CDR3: CASNAPGRPSDTQYF. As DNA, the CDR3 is TGTGCCAGCAACGCCCCGGGACGACCTTCAGATACGCAGTATTTT.

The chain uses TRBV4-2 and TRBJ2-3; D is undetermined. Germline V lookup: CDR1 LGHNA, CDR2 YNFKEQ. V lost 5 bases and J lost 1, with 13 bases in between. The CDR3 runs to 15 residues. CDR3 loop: CASSTWRSGTDTQYF. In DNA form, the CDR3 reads TGTGCCAGCAGCACCTGGAGAAGCGGCACAGATACGCAGTATTTT.

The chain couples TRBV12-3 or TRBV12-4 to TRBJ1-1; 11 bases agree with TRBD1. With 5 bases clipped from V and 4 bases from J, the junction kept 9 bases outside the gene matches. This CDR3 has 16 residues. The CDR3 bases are TGTGCCAGCAGTCCTGGACAGGGGGCGCGGCGCACTGAAGCTTTCTTT. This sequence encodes CASSPGQGARRTEAFF.

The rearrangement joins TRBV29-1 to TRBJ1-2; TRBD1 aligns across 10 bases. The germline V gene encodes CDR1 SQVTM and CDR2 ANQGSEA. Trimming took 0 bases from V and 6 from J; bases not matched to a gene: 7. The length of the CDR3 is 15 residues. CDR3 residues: CSVEEPGQGRDGYTF. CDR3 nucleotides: TGCAGCGTTGAAGAACCGGGACAGGGGAGGGATGGCTACACCTTC.

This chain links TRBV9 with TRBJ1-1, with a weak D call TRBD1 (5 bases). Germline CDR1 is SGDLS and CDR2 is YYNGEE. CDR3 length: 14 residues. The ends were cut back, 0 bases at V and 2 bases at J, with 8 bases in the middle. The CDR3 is CASSVGGENTEAFF. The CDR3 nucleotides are TGTGCCAGCAGCGTAGGGGGGGAAAACACTGAAGCTTTCTTT.

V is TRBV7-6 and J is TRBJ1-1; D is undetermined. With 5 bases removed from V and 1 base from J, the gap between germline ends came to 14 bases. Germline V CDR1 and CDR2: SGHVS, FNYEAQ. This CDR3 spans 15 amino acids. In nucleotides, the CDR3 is TGTGCCAGCAGCCCCTGGGCCTCCCAGAACACTGAAGCTTTCTTT. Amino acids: CASSPWASQNTEAFF.

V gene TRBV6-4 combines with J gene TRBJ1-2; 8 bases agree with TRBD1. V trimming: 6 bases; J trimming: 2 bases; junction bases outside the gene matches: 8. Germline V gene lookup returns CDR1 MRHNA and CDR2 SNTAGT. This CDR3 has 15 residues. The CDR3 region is CASSRDRLTNYGYTF. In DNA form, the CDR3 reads TGTGCCAGCAGCCGGGACAGGCTCACAAACTATGGCTACACCTTC.

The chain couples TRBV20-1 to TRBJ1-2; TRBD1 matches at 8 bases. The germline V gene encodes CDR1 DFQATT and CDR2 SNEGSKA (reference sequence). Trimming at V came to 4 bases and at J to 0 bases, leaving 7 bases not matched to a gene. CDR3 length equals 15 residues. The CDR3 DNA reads TGCAGTGCTATTCGTCGACAGGGGTCTAACTATGGCTACACCTTC. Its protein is CSAIRRQGSNYGYTF.

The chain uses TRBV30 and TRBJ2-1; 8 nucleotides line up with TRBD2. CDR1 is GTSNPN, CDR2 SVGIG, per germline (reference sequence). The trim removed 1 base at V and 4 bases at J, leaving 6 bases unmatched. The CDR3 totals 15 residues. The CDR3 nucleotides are TGTGCCTGGAGTGGTAGCGGGGTTTATTACAATGAGCAGTTCTTC. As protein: CAWSGSGVYYNEQFF.

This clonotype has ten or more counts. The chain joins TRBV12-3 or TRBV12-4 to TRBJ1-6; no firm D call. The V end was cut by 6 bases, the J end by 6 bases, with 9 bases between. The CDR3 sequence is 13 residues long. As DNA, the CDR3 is TGTGCCAGCAGCCTGGGCGTTAATTCACCCCTCCACTTT. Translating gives CASSLGVNSPLHF.

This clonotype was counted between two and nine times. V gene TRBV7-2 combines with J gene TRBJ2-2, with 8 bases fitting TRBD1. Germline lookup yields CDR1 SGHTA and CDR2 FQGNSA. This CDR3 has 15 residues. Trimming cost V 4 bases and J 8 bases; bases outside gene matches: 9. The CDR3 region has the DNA TGTGCCAGCAGCTCGGACAGGGCAGTTAGGGGGGAGCTGTTTTTT. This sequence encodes CASSSDRAVRGELFF.

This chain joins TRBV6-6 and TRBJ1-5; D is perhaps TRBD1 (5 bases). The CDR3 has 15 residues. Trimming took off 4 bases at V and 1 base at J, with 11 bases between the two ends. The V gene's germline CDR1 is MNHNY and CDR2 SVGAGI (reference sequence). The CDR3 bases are TGTGCCAGCAGTTCAGGGAGGTCGAGCAATCAGCCCCAGCATTTT. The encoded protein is CASSSGRSSNQPQHF.

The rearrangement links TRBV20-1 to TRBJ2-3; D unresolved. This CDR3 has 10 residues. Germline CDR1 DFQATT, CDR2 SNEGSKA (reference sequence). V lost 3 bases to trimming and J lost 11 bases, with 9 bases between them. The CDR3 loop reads CSARGLEQYF. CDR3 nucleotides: TGCAGTGCTAGGGGTCTCGAGCAGTATTTT.

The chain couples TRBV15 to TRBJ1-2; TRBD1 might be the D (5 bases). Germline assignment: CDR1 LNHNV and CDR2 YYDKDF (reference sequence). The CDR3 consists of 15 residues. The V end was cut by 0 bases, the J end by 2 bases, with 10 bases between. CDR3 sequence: CATSRDTGRNYGYTF. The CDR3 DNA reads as TGTGCCACCAGCAGAGATACGGGACGGAACTATGGCTACACCTTC.

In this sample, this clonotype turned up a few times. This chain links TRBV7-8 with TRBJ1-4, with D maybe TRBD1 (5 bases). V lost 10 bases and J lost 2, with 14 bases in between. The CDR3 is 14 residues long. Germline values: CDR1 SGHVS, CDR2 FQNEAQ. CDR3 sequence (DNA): TGTGCCACCAAAGACAGCCGGACTAATGAAAAACTGTTTTTT. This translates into CATKDSRTNEKLFF.

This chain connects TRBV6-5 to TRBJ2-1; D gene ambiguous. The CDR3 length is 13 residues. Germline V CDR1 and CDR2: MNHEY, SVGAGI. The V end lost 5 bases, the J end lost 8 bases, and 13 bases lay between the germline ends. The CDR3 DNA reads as TGTGCCAGCAGTAAAACCCGCCGAGATGAGCAGTTCTTC. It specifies CASSKTRRDEQFF.

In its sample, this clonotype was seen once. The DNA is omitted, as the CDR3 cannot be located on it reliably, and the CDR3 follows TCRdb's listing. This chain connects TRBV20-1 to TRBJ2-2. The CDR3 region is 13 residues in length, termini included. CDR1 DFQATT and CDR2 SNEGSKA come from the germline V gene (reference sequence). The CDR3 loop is CSARDNTGELFFF.

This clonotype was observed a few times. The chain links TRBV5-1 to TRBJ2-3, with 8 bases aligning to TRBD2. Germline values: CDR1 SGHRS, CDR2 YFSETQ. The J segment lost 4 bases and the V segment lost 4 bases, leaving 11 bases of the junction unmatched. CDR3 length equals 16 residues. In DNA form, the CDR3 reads TGCGCCAGCAGCCCGTCCCTTGGCGGGGGGCCAGATACGCAGTATTTT. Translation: CASSPSLGGGPDTQYF.

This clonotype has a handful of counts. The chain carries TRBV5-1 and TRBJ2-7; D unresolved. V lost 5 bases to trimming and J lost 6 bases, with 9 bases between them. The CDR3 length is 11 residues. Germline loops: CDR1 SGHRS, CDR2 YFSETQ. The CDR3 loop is CASRTWSEQYV. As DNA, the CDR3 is TGCGCCAGCAGGACCTGGTCCGAGCAGTACGTC.

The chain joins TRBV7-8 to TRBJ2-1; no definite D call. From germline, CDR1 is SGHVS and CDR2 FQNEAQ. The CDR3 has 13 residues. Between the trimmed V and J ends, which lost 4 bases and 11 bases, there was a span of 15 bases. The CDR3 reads CASSSTLAGKQFF. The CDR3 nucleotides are TGTGCCAGCAGCTCTACCTTGGCTGGAAAGCAGTTCTTC.